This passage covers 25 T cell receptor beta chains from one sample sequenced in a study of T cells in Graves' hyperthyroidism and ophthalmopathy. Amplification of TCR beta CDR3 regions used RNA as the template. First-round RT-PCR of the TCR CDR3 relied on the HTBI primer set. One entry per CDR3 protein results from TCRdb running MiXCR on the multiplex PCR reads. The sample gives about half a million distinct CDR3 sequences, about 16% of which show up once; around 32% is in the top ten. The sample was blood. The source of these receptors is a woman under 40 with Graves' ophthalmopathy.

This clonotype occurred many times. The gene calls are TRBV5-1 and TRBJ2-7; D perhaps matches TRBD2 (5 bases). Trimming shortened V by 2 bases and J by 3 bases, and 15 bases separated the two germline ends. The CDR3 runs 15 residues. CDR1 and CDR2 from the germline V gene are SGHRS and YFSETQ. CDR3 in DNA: TGCGCCAGCAGCTTCCGGGATCCTCATCGCTACGAGCAGTACTTC. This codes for CASSFRDPHRYEQYF.

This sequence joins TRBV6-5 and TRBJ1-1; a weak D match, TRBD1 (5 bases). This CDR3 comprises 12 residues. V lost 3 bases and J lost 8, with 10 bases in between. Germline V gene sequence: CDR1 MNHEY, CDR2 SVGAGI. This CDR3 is CASSYGAPEAFF. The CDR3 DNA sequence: TGTGCCAGCAGTTATGGGGCCCCCGAAGCTTTCTTT.

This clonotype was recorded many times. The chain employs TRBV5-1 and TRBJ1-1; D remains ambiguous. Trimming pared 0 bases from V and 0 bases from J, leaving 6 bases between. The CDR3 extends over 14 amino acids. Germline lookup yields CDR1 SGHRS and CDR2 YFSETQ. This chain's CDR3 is CASSLASLNTEAFF. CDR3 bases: TGCGCCAGCAGCTTGGCCAGTTTGAACACTGAAGCTTTCTTT.

CDR3 protein: CAIRPGLADTAVWTDTQYF. In nucleotides, the CDR3 is TGTGCCATCAGGCCGGGACTAGCGGATACGGCGGTATGGACAGATACGCAGTATTTT. The chain carries TRBV10-3 and TRBJ2-3; TRBD2 matches at 11 bases. The CDR3 spans 19 residues. V shed 6 bases and J 3 bases; nucleotides not matched to a gene: 17. Germline loops: CDR1 ENHRY, CDR2 SYGVKD.

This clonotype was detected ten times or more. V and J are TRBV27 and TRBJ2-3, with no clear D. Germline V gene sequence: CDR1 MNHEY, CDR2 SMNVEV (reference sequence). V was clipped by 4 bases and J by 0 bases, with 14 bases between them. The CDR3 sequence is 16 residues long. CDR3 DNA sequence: TGTGCCAGCAGTTGGGGTGTCTCACCAAGCACAGATACGCAGTATTTT. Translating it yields CASSWGVSPSTDTQYF.

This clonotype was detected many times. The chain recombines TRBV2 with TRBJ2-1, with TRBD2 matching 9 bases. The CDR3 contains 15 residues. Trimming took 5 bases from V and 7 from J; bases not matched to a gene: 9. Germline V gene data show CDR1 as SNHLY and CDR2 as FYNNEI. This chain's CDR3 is CASSPTSGYGNEQFF. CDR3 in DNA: TGTGCCAGCAGTCCTACTAGCGGGTATGGGAATGAGCAGTTCTTC.

The CDR3 coding sequence is TGTGCCAGCAGCGTAGCGGCGCATGCTGGGGCCAACGTCCTGACTTTC. The encoded protein is CASSVAAHAGANVLTF. V usage is TRBV11-2 and J usage is TRBJ2-6; D possibly corresponds to TRBD2 (6 bases). Trimming removed 5 bases from V and 2 bases from J, with 13 bases in between. The CDR3 sequence is 16 residues long. Germline loops: CDR1 SGHAT, CDR2 FQNNGV.

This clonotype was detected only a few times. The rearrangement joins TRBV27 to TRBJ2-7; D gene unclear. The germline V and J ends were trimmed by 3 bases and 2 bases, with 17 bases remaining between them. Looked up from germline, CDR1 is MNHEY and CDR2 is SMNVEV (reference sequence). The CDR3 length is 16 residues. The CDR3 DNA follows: TGTGCCAGCAGTTTCAGTCGTGTCAGTGTAGCCTACGAGCAGTACTTC. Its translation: CASSFSRVSVAYEQYF.

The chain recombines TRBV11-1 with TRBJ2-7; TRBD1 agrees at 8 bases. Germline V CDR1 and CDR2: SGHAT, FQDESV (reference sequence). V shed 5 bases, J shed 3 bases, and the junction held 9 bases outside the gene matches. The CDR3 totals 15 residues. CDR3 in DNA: TGTGCCAGCAGCGCGGGACAGGCACGATTCTACGAGCAGTACTTC. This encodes CASSAGQARFYEQYF.

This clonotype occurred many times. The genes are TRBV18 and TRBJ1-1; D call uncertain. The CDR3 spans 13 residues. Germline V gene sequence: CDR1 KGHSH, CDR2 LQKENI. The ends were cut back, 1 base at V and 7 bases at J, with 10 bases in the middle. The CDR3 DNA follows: TGTGCCAGCTCACCACGGCAGGCCTTTGAAGCTTTCTTT. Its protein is CASSPRQAFEAFF.

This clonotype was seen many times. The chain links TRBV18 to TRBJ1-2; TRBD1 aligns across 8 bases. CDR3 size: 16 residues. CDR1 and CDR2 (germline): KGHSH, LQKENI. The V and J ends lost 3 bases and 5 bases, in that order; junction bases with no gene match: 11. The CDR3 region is CASSPTSGGQAYGYTF. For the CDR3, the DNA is TGTGCCAGCTCACCGACAAGTGGGGGACAGGCATATGGCTACACCTTC. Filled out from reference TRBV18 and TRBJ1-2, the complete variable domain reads NAGVMQNPRHLVRRRGQEARLRCSPMKGHSHVYWYRQLPEEGLKFMVYLQKENIIDESGMPKERFSAEFPKEGPSILRIQQVVRGDSAAYFCASSPTSGGQAYGYTFGSGTRLTVV.

CDR3 amino acids: CASRGVGPYNEQFF. CDR3 sequence (DNA): TGCGCCAGCAGAGGGGTAGGGCCCTACAATGAGCAGTTCTTC. The chain is built from TRBV5-1 and TRBJ2-1; weak D call: TRBD1 (5 bases). V lost 5 bases to trimming and J lost 2 bases, with 11 bases between them. The germline CDR1 and CDR2 sequences are SGHRS and YFSETQ. This CDR3 is 14 amino acids long.

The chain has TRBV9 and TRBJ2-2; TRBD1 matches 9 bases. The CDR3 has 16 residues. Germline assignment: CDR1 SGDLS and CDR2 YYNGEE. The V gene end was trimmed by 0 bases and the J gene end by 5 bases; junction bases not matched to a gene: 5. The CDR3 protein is CASSVAGTGRTGELFF. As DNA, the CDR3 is TGTGCCAGCAGCGTAGCCGGGACAGGGAGAACCGGGGAGCTGTTTTTT. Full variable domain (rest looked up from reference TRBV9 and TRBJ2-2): DSGVTQTPKHLITATGQRVTLRCSPRSGDLSVYWYQQSLDQGLQFLIQYYNGEERAKGNILERFSAQQFPDLHSELNLSSLELGDSALYFCASSVAGTGRTGELFFGEGSRLTVL.

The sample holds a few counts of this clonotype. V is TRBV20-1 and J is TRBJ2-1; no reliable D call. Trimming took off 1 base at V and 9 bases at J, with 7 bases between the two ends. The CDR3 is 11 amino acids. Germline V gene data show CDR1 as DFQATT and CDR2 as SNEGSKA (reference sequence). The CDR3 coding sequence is TGCAGTGCTAGAGGCCCCCGTGAGCAGTTCTTC. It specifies CSARGPREQFF.

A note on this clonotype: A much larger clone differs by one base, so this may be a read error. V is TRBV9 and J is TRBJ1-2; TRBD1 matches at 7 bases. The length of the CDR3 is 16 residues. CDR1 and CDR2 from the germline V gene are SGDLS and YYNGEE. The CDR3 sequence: CVSSEAPKTGRYGYTF. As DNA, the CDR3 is TGTGTCAGCAGCGAGGCCCCAAAGACAGGGCGCTATGGCTACACCTTC. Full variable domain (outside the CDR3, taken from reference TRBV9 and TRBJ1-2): DSGVTQTPKHLITATGQRVTLRCSPRSGDLSVYWYQQSLDQGLQFLIQYYNGEERAKGNILERFSAQQFPDLHSELNLSSLELGDSALYFCVSSEAPKTGRYGYTFGSGTRLTVV.

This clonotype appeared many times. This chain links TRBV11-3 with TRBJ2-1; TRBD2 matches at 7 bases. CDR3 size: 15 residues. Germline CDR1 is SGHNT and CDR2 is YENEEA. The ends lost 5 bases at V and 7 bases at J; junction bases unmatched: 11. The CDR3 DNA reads TGTGCCAGCAGCCCCGGGGAAACTAGCGAAAATGAGCAGTTCTTC. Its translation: CASSPGETSENEQFF.

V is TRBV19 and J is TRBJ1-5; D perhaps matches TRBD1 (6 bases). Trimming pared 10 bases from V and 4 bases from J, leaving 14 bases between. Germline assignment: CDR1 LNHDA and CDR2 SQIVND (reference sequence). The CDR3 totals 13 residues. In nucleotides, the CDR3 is TGTGCCATTTCTAGAGGGGGAAATCAGCCCCAGCATTTT. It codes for CAISRGGNQPQHF.

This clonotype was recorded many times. The CDR3 DNA reads as TGTGCCAGCAGCCTGACAGGGGGATGGGATGAGCAGTTCTTC. This translates into CASSLTGGWDEQFF. The chain joins TRBV11-2 to TRBJ2-1, with 9 bases matching TRBD1. The CDR3 covers 14 residues. Trimming at V came to 5 bases and at J to 8 bases, leaving 7 bases not matched to a gene. Per germline, CDR1 SGHAT and CDR2 FQNNGV.

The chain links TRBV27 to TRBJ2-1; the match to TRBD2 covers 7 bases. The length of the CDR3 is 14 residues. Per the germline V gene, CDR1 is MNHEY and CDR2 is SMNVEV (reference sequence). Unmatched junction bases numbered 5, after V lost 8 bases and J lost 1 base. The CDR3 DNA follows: TGTGCCAGCCGGAGAGCGGGATCCTACAATGAGCAGTTCTTC. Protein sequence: CASRRAGSYNEQFF.

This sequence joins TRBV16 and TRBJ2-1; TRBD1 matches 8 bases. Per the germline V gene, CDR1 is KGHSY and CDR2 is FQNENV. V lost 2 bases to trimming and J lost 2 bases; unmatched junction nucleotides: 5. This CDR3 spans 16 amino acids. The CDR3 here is CASSQAGTGPYNEQFF. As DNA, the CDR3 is TGTGCCAGCAGCCAAGCCGGGACAGGTCCCTACAATGAGCAGTTCTTC. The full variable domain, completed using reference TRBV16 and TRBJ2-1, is GEEVAQTPKHLVRGEGQKAKLYCAPIKGHSYVFWYQQVLKNEFKFLISFQNENVFDETGMPKERFSAKCLPNSPCSLEIQATKLEDSAVYFCASSQAGTGPYNEQFFGPGTRLTVL.

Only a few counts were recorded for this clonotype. CDR3 bases: TGTGCCAGCAGCTCCTTACAGGGGAGCTCCTACAATGAGCAGTTCTTC. Residues: CASSSLQGSSYNEQFF. J is TRBJ2-1 and V is TRBV7-3; 7 bases match TRBD1. Germline V gives CDR1 SGHTA, CDR2 FQGTGA. Unmatched junction bases numbered 6, after V lost 4 bases and J lost 0 bases. The CDR3 is 16 amino acids.

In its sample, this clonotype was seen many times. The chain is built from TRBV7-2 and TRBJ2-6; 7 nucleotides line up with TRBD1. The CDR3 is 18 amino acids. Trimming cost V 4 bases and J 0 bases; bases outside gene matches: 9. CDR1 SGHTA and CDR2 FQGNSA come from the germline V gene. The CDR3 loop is CASSSRQGRDSGANVLTF. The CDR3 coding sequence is TGTGCCAGCAGCTCCCGACAGGGCAGAGACTCTGGGGCCAACGTCCTGACTTTC.

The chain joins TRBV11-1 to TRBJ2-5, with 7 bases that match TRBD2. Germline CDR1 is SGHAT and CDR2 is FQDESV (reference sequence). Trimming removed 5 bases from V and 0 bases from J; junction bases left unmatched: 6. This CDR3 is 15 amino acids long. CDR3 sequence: CASSRLRGDQETQYF. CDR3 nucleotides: TGTGCCAGCAGCCGACTCCGGGGGGACCAAGAGACCCAGTACTTC. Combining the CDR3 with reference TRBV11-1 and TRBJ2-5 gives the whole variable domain EAEVAQSPRYKITEKSQAVAFWCDPISGHATLYWYRQILGQGPELLVQFQDESVVDDSQLPKDRFSAERLKGVDSTLKIQPAELGDSAMYLCASSRLRGDQETQYFGPGTRLLVL.

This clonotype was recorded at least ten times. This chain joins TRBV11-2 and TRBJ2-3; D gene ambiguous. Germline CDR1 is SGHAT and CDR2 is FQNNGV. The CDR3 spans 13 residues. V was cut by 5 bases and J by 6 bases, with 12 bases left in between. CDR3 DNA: TGTGCCAGCAGCGAATCAAGATGGGATACGCAGTATTTT. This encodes CASSESRWDTQYF.

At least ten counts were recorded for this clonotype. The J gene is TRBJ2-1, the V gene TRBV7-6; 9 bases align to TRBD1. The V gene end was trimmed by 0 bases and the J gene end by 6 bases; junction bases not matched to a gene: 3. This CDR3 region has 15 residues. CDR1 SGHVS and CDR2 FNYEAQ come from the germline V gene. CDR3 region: CASSLAGQGSNEQFF. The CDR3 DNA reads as TGTGCCAGCAGCTTAGCCGGACAGGGGTCCAATGAGCAGTTCTTC. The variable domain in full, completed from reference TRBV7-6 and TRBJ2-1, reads GAGVSQSPRYKVTKRGQDVALRCDPISGHVSLYWYRQALGQGPEFLTYFNYEAQQDKSGLPNDRFSAERPEGSISTLTIQRTEQRDSAMYRCASSLAGQGSNEQFFGPGTRLTVL.